This TCR beta chain was identified during a study of cytomegalovirus exposure and HLA in healthy donors. Germline V gene lookup returns CDR1 MNHNS and CDR2 SASEGT. The ends lost 0 bases at V and 5 bases at J; junction bases unmatched: 3. This CDR3 has 15 amino acids. Profiling relied on immunoSEQ multiplex PCR, and the TCRdb table lists in-frame clones only, not all of them. The sample includes under 80,000 clones, about 94% seen only once; the top ten take 2% to 2.5%. The rearrangement uses TRBV6-1 and TRBJ2-2; TRBD1 agrees at 7 bases. The sequence was collected from a woman in her late teens or twenties in good health and CMV-seronegative. Material: PBMCs. The CDR3 region is CASSEATGITGELFF. CDR3 coding DNA: TGTGCCAGCAGTGAAGCGACAGGGATTACCGGGGAGCTGTTTTTT.